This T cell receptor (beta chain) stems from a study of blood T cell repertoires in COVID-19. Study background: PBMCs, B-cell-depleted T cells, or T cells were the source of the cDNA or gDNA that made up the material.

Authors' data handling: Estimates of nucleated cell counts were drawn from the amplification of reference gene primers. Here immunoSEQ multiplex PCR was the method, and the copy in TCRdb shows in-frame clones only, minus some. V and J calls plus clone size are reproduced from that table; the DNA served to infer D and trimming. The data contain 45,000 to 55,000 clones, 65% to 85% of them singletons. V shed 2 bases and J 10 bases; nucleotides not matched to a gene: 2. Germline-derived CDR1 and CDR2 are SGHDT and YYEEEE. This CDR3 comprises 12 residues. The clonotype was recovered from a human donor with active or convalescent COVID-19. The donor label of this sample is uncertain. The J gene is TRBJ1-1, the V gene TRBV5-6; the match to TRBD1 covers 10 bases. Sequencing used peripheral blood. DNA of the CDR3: TGTGCCAGCAGCTTACGGGACAGGGGAGCTTTCTTT. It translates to CASSLRDRGAFF.